Following are 21 T cell receptor beta chains from one sample sequenced in a study of HIV-infected patients and healthy controls. One entry per CDR3 protein, called by TCRdb with MiXCR from the 5' RACE reads. The table has around 64,000 distinct CDR3 sequences, approximately 16% seen once. Specimen: CD4+ T cells from blood. These receptors were taken from a human donor in good health.

The sample holds many counts of this clonotype. The rearrangement links TRBV7-2 to TRBJ1-1; D is uncertain. The CDR3 consists of 14 residues. CDR1 and CDR2 (germline): SGHTA, FQGNSA. Trimming took 1 base from V and 0 from J, leaving 6 bases between them. CDR3 sequence: CASSLDQVNTEAFF. Written as DNA, the CDR3 is TGTGCCAGCAGCTTAGATCAAGTGAACACTGAAGCTTTCTTT.

The V gene is TRBV19, the J gene TRBJ2-5, with TRBD1 matching over 8 bases. V was pared by 4 bases and J by 4 bases, with 5 bases of the junction left unmatched. The CDR3 is 14 residues long. Per germline, CDR1 LNHDA and CDR2 SQIVND (reference sequence). CDR3 loop: CASSTLDRAETQYF. The DNA for the CDR3 is TGTGCCAGTAGTACTCTGGACAGGGCAGAGACCCAGTACTTC.

The chain joins TRBV19 to TRBJ2-6, with 8 positions matching TRBD1. From germline, CDR1 is LNHDA and CDR2 SQIVND (reference sequence). The V segment lost 7 bases and the J segment 0 bases; nucleotides outside the gene matches: 5. This CDR3 spans 16 amino acids. CDR3 region: CASKGQVVSGANVLTF. Here the CDR3 DNA reads TGTGCCAGTAAGGGACAGGTAGTCTCTGGGGCCAACGTCCTGACTTTC.

The V gene is TRBV20-1, the J gene TRBJ2-1, with TRBD2 as a possible D gene (6 bases). The CDR3 totals 14 residues. Per germline, CDR1 DFQATT and CDR2 SNEGSKA (reference sequence). Trimming took 5 bases from V and 4 from J, leaving 15 bases between them. CDR3 sequence (DNA): TGCAGTGCTCCCAGGAGGGAAGGATACAATGAGCAGTTCTTC. This translates into CSAPRREGYNEQFF.

This clonotype was counted only a few times. The chain has TRBV20-1 and TRBJ1-1; D not resolved. The CDR3 totals 14 residues. Deletions cut 4 bases from V and 2 bases from J, with 14 bases between. Germline V gene lookup returns CDR1 DFQATT and CDR2 SNEGSKA (reference sequence). CDR3 in DNA: TGCAGTGCTAAAGTTCCGGTATCAAACACTGAAGCTTTCTTT. This translates into CSAKVPVSNTEAFF.

The chain joins TRBV24-1 to TRBJ2-5; the D gene is possibly TRBD2 (5 bases). Trimming took 9 bases from V and 4 from J, leaving 17 bases between them. The CDR3 is made up of 14 amino acids. In germline, CDR1 is KGHDR, CDR2 SFDVKD. The CDR3 loop reads CATQGRGPPETQYF. CDR3 DNA: TGTGCCACCCAAGGGCGCGGGCCTCCAGAGACCCAGTACTTC.

This clonotype was recorded a few times. The chain links TRBV24-1 to TRBJ2-1; 9 bases match TRBD1. J was trimmed by 15 bases and V by 3 bases; bases with no gene match: 5. CDR1 KGHDR and CDR2 SFDVKD come from the germline V gene. The CDR3 extends over 12 amino acids. The CDR3 DNA is TGTGCCACCAGTGATGCGGGACAGGGTTTGTTCTTC. This translates into CATSDAGQGLFF.

A remark on this clonotype: This may arise from a read error, as a much more abundant clone is one base away. The chain couples TRBV3-1 to TRBJ2-1; 10 positions match TRBD2. Germline CDR1 LGHDT, CDR2 YNNKEL (reference sequence). This CDR3 contains 16 residues. The CDR3 loop is CASSHLSGGAGNEKFF. The CDR3 DNA follows: TGTGCCAGCAGCCACCTAAGCGGGGGGGCTGGCAATGAGAAGTTCTTC.

The chain uses TRBV24-1 and TRBJ2-1, with 10 bases lining up with TRBD1. The CDR3 runs 13 residues. Germline V gene lookup returns CDR1 KGHDR and CDR2 SFDVKD. The trim removed 9 bases at V and 8 bases at J, leaving 6 bases unmatched. CDR3 region: CATGDRGSDEQFF. The CDR3 region has the DNA TGTGCCACCGGGGACAGGGGTTCCGATGAGCAGTTCTTC.

The rearrangement links TRBV6-6 to TRBJ2-3, with D possibly TRBD1 on 6 matching bases. Germline CDR1 and CDR2: MNHNY and SVGAGI (reference sequence). The CDR3 runs 14 residues. V gave up 8 bases and J gave up 1 base, with 13 bases separating them. In DNA form, the CDR3 reads TGTGCCAGCTCGACAGGACCGCGCACAGATACGCAGTATTTT. Translating gives CASSTGPRTDTQYF.

This clonotype was counted only a few times. This rearrangement joins TRBV6-5 to TRBJ2-7; no clear D gene. Germline CDR1 MNHEY, CDR2 SVGAGI. This CDR3 contains 11 residues. With 8 bases removed from V and 4 bases from J, the gap between germline ends came to 9 bases. The CDR3: CASGTKYEQYF. The CDR3 nucleotides are TGTGCCAGCGGAACCAAGTACGAGCAGTACTTC.

The CDR3 protein is CASSRTGGNGNTIYF. The CDR3 nucleotides read TGTGCCAGCAGCAGGACAGGGGGAAATGGAAACACCATATATTTT. The gene calls are TRBV7-9 and TRBJ1-3, with 10 bases identical to TRBD1. This CDR3 comprises 15 residues. CDR1 SEHNR and CDR2 FQNEAQ come from the germline V gene (reference sequence). V shed 5 bases, J shed 3 bases, and the junction held 4 bases outside the gene matches.

V is TRBV19 and J is TRBJ2-7; 7 bases agree with TRBD2. Germline values: CDR1 LNHDA, CDR2 SQIVND (reference sequence). J was trimmed by 3 bases and V by 3 bases; bases with no gene match: 5. CDR3 length: 14 residues. The CDR3 region has the DNA TGTGCCAGTAGTATCCTTGCTAGCGGCTACGAGCAGTACTTC. Translated: CASSILASGYEQYF.

At least ten counts were recorded for this clonotype. The rearrangement joins TRBV28 to TRBJ1-2; D is possibly TRBD1 (5 bases). CDR1 and CDR2 from the germline V gene are MDHEN and SYDVKM. The CDR3 extends over 16 amino acids. V was trimmed by 6 bases and J by 5 bases, leaving 22 bases between them. CDR3 in DNA: TGTGCCAGCAGACTTAGCAGGGCAGGGATGCTTTATGGCTACACCTTC. Translating gives CASRLSRAGMLYGYTF.

The sample holds a few counts of this clonotype. This chain connects TRBV5-1 to TRBJ2-3; 9 nucleotides agree with TRBD2. Germline V CDR1 and CDR2: SGHRS, YFSETQ. The CDR3 is made up of 16 amino acids. The J segment lost 1 base and the V segment lost 0 bases, leaving 3 bases of the junction unmatched. In DNA, the CDR3 is TGCGCCAGCAGCTTGGAGATAGCGGGGGGCACAGATACGCAGTATTTT. Amino acids: CASSLEIAGGTDTQYF.

This chain joins TRBV20-1 and TRBJ2-7; a possible D gene is TRBD2 (6 bases). V shed 6 bases and J shed 6 bases, with 15 bases lying between them. Germline loops: CDR1 DFQATT, CDR2 SNEGSKA (reference sequence). The CDR3 spans 12 residues. CDR3: CSAPRENREQYF. Here the CDR3 DNA reads TGCAGTGCCCCTCGGGAGAATCGCGAGCAGTACTTC.

The V gene is TRBV28, the J gene TRBJ2-5, with D perhaps TRBD2 (7 bases). The CDR3 runs 13 residues. Per germline, CDR1 MDHEN and CDR2 SYDVKM. The V end lost 5 bases, the J end lost 4 bases, and 11 bases lay between the germline ends. CDR3 residues: CASSPGGRETQYF. In nucleotides, the CDR3 is TGTGCCAGCAGTCCGGGGGGCCGAGAGACCCAGTACTTC.

The DNA for the CDR3 is TGCAGCGCTCAGCATGGGACCAATCAGCCCCAGCATTTT. Amino acids: CSAQHGTNQPQHF. The chain uses TRBV29-1 and TRBJ1-5; a possible D gene is TRBD1 (5 bases). The CDR3 is made up of 13 amino acids. Germline V gene sequence: CDR1 SQVTM, CDR2 ANQGSEA. Trimming took off 7 bases at V and 3 bases at J, with 13 bases between the two ends. The full variable domain, completed using reference TRBV29-1 and TRBJ1-5, is SAVISQKPSRDICQRGTSLTIQCQVDSQVTMMFWYRQQPGQSLTLIATANQGSEATYESGFVIDKFPISRPNLTFSTLTVSNMSPEDSSIYLCSAQHGTNQPQHFGDGTRLSIL.

This clonotype has just a few counts. The genes are TRBV12-3 or TRBV12-4 and TRBJ2-7; D tentatively reads TRBD1 or TRBD2 (6 bases each). The CDR3 runs 13 residues. The V gene lost 10 bases and the J gene lost 2 bases, with 15 bases spanning the gap. CDR3 nucleotides: TGTGCCACTACCCCTGGGGGGCCCTACGAGCAGTACTTC. Amino acids: CATTPGGPYEQYF.

This chain links TRBV6-6 with TRBJ1-1; 9 bases line up with TRBD1. Trimming at V came to 6 bases and at J to 4 bases, leaving 3 bases not matched to a gene. The germline V gene encodes CDR1 MNHNY and CDR2 SVGAGI (reference sequence). The CDR3 consists of 13 residues. In DNA, the CDR3 is TGTGCCAGCAGCAAGACAGGGGGCACTGAAGCTTTCTTT. Protein: CASSKTGGTEAFF.

This clonotype was seen repeatedly, ten times or more. J is TRBJ2-7 and V is TRBV7-9; perhaps TRBD1 as D (6 bases). This CDR3 comprises 15 residues. V was pared by 5 bases and J by 3 bases, with 17 bases between. CDR1 and CDR2 (germline): SEHNR, FQNEAQ (reference sequence). The CDR3 sequence: CASSVNRDRNYEQYF. CDR3 DNA: TGTGCCAGCAGCGTGAACAGGGATCGTAACTACGAGCAGTACTTC. The full variable domain, its missing parts supplied by reference TRBV7-9 and TRBJ2-7, is DTGVSQNPRHKITKRGQNVTFRCDPISEHNRLYWYRQTLGQGPEFLTYFQNEAQLEKSRLLSDRFSAERPKGSFSTLEIQRTEQGDSAMYLCASSVNRDRNYEQYFGPGTRLTVT.